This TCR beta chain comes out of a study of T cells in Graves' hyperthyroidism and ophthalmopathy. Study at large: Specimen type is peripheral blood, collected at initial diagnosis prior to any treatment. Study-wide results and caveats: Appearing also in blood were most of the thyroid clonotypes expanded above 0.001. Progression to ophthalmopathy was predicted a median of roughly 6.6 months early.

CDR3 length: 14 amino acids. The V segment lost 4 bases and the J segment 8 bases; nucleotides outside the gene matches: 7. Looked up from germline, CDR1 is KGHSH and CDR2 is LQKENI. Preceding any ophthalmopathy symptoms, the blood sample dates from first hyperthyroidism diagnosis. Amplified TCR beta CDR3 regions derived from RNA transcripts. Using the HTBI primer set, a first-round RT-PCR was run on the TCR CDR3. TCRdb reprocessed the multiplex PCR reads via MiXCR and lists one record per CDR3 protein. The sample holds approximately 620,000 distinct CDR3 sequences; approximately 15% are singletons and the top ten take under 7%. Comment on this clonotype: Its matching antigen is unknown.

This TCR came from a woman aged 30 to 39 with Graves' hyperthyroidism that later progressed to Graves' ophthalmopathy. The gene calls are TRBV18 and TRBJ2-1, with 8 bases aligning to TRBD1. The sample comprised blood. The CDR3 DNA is TGTGCCAGCTCACTGGGACAGGAGAGGGATGAGCAGTTCTTC. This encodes CASSLGQERDEQFF.